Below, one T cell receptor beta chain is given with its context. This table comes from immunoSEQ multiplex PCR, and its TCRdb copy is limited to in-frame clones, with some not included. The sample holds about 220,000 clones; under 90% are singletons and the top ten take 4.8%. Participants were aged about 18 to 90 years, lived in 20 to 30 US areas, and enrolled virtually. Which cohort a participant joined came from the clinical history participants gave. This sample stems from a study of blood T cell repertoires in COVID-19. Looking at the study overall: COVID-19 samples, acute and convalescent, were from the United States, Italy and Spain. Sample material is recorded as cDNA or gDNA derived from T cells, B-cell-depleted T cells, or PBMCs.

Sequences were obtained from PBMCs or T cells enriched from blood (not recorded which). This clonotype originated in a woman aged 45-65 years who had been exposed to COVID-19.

CDR3 sequence reads: CASSLSSGGSNSPLHF. CDR3 bases: TGTGCCAGCAGCTTGAGCTCGGGGGGGAGTAATTCACCCCTCCACTTT. This sequence joins TRBV5-6 and TRBJ1-6, with a weak D call TRBD1 (5 bases). The germline gives CDR1 SGHDT, CDR2 YYEEEE. The V end was cut by 1 base, the J end by 6 bases, with 14 bases between. The CDR3 covers 16 residues.